The 30 T cell receptor beta chains below come from one sample, sequenced in a study of shared clonotypes between healthy human individuals. This table comes from immunoSEQ multiplex PCR, and its TCRdb copy is limited to in-frame clones, with some not included. The profile shows around 2,000,000 clones, about 95% of them singletons. CD8 cells regarded as naive lacked CD45RO, were positively chosen for CCR7, and omitted terminally differentiated effector memory CD45RA+ cells. Source material: naive CD8+ T cells sorted from blood. All receptors come from a man aged 18 to 29 in good health.

As for this clone: The sample contains more than one DNA sequence encoding this CDR3. The chain couples TRBV10-1 to TRBJ2-7; D gene uncertain. Germline values: CDR1 WNHNN, CDR2 SYGVQD (reference sequence). The CDR3 extends over 13 amino acids. V lost 0 bases and J lost 6, with 9 bases in between. The CDR3 region has the DNA TGCGCCAGCAGTGAGTCGCCGGGTGGCGAGCAGTACTTC. This encodes CASSESPGGEQYF.

The chain combines TRBV19 with TRBJ1-1; D not certain. Germline assignment: CDR1 LNHDA and CDR2 SQIVND (reference sequence). Trimming took 0 bases from V and 4 from J, leaving 9 bases between them. The CDR3 consists of 14 residues. The CDR3 nucleotides read TGTGCCAGTAGTATAGACCCCTGGGGCACTGAAGCTTTCTTT. Translation: CASSIDPWGTEAFF. Looking up the rest from reference TRBV19 and TRBJ1-1 gives the full variable domain: DGGITQSPKYLFRKEGQNVTLSCEQNLNHDAMYWYRQDPGQGLRLIYYSQIVNDFQKGDIAEGYSVSREKKESFPLTVTSAQKNPTAFYLCASSIDPWGTEAFFGQGTRLTVV.

Here the CDR3 DNA reads TGTGCCAGCAGTTTGGGACAGGGATTTACTGAAGCTTTCTTT. As protein: CASSLGQGFTEAFF. The rearrangement joins TRBV6-5 to TRBJ1-1; TRBD1 aligns across 9 bases. Losses at the gene ends were 4 bases for V and 5 bases for J; bases not matched to a gene: 5. Germline lookup yields CDR1 MNHEY and CDR2 SVGAGI. The CDR3 contains 14 residues.

The chain couples TRBV5-4 to TRBJ2-7; 8 nucleotides line up with TRBD2. Per germline, CDR1 SGHNT and CDR2 YYREEE (reference sequence). V gave up 4 bases and J gave up 7 bases; unmatched junction bases: 13. This CDR3 spans 15 amino acids. The DNA of the CDR3 is TGTGCCAGCAGCGGTTCCGGCTCGACTAGCGAAGAGCAGTACTTC. Protein sequence: CASSGSGSTSEEQYF.

The chain combines TRBV7-9 with TRBJ2-2; the D gene is possibly TRBD1 (6 bases). The V end lost 1 base, the J end lost 9 bases, and 9 bases lay between the germline ends. The CDR3 is 13 residues long. Germline CDR1 SEHNR, CDR2 FQNEAQ (reference sequence). CDR3: CASSLEGDRELFF. The CDR3 bases are TGTGCCAGCAGCTTAGAGGGGGACCGGGAGCTGTTTTTT.

This clone was counted a single time. This rearrangement joins TRBV7-2 to TRBJ2-3, with D perhaps matching TRBD1 (6 bases). This CDR3 is 15 amino acids long. CDR1 and CDR2 (germline): SGHTA, FQGNSA. The V and J ends lost 1 base and 2 bases respectively, with 10 bases between them. The CDR3, as DNA: TGTGCCAGCAGCTTAGTTGGGGGCAACACAGATACGCAGTATTTT. Its protein product is CASSLVGGNTDTQYF. Full variable domain (rest looked up from reference TRBV7-2 and TRBJ2-3): GAGVSQSPSNKVTEKGKDVELRCDPISGHTALYWYRQSLGQGLEFLIYFQGNSAPDKSGLPSDRFSAERTGGSVSTLTIQRTQQEDSAVYLCASSLVGGNTDTQYFGPGTRLTVL.

In the case of this clone: This same CDR3 is encoded by further DNA sequences in the sample. V is TRBV5-6 and J is TRBJ2-7; D is ambiguous. V was shortened by 0 bases and J by 0 bases, with 4 bases between the two germline ends. Germline V gene data show CDR1 as SGHDT and CDR2 as YYEEEE. The CDR3 runs 13 residues. CDR3 sequence reads: CASSLEGSYEQYF. CDR3 nucleotides: TGTGCCAGCAGCTTGGAAGGCTCCTACGAGCAGTACTTC.

The chain combines TRBV29-1 with TRBJ2-7, with 7 positions matching TRBD2. J gave up 3 bases and V 7 bases, and 6 bases lay outside the gene matches. Germline V gene lookup returns CDR1 SQVTM and CDR2 ANQGSEA. The CDR3 sequence is 12 residues long. The CDR3 region has the DNA TGCAGCGCCGAAGCGGGAAACTACGAGCAGTACTTC. This gives the protein CSAEAGNYEQYF.

The chain recombines TRBV7-6 with TRBJ2-4; a possible D gene is TRBD2 (5 bases). V lost 0 bases, J lost 3 bases, and 12 bases lay in between. CDR3 length: 16 amino acids. Germline V gene lookup returns CDR1 SGHVS and CDR2 FNYEAQ. CDR3 nucleotides: TGTGCCAGCAGCTTAGCAATAGGAGGCGGCAAAAACATTCAGTACTTC. Translation: CASSLAIGGGKNIQYF.

V usage is TRBV4-3 and J usage is TRBJ1-1; maybe TRBD1 (5 bases). CDR1 is LGHNA and CDR2 is YSLEER in the germline V gene. The CDR3 is 16 amino acids. Trimming pared 0 bases from V and 4 bases from J, leaving 15 bases between. CDR3 loop: CASSQDEGLRGTEAFF. In nucleotides, the CDR3 is TGCGCCAGCAGCCAAGATGAGGGGCTGCGAGGCACTGAAGCTTTCTTT.

The chain uses TRBV5-6 and TRBJ2-7; 7 bases align to TRBD1. In germline, CDR1 is SGHDT, CDR2 YYEEEE. CDR3 size: 15 residues. Losses at the gene ends were 3 bases for V and 5 bases for J; bases not matched to a gene: 11. CDR3 DNA sequence: TGTGCCAGCAGCTCAGGACAGGATTATCTCCACGAGCAGTACTTC. This codes for CASSSGQDYLHEQYF. Variable domain in full (rest from reference TRBV5-6 and TRBJ2-7): DAGVTQSPTHLIKTRGQQVTLRCSPKSGHDTVSWYQQALGQGPQFIFQYYEEEERQRGNFPDRFSGHQFPNYSSELNVNALLLGDSALYLCASSSGQDYLHEQYFGPGTRLTVT.

The V gene is TRBV30, the J gene TRBJ2-7; TRBD1 is a possible D gene (6 bases). Germline CDR1 and CDR2: GTSNPN and SVGIG (reference sequence). The CDR3 loop spans 12 amino acids. V was cut by 7 bases and J by 0 bases, with 10 bases left in between. The DNA for the CDR3 is TGTGCCTTATCACAGGGCTCCTACGAGCAGTACTTC. Its protein is CALSQGSYEQYF.

The chain has TRBV28 and TRBJ1-2; no firm D call. Trimming left V 3 bases short and J 0 bases short, with 5 bases between. This CDR3 spans 13 amino acids. Germline CDR1 MDHEN, CDR2 SYDVKM. The CDR3 DNA is TGTGCCAGCAGTTTGGCTCCTAACTATGGCTACACCTTC. Translating gives CASSLAPNYGYTF.

The chain recombines TRBV6-6 with TRBJ1-1, with D maybe TRBD1 (5 bases). This CDR3 has 13 residues. The ends were cut back, 6 bases at V and 0 bases at J, with 8 bases in the middle. CDR1 and CDR2 from the germline V gene are MNHNY and SVGAGI (reference sequence). The CDR3 DNA sequence: TGTGCCAGCAGGGGGGGAGTGAACACTGAAGCTTTCTTT. Translation: CASRGGVNTEAFF.

The genes are TRBV13 and TRBJ2-7, with TRBD2 matching over 13 bases. Germline CDR1 is PRHDT and CDR2 is FYEKMQ (reference sequence). V lost 5 bases to trimming and J lost 3 bases; unmatched junction nucleotides: 1. This CDR3 is built from 14 residues. CDR3 in amino acids: CASSGTSGVYEQYF. The CDR3 DNA reads as TGTGCCAGCAGCGGGACTAGCGGGGTCTACGAGCAGTACTTC.

The genes are TRBV20-1 and TRBJ2-7; D remains unclear. The CDR3 totals 11 residues. CDR1 and CDR2 from the germline V gene are DFQATT and SNEGSKA (reference sequence). The CDR3 nucleotides read TGCATGCTAGGGTCGGCCTACGAGCAGTACTTC. The encoded protein is CMLGSAYEQYF.

The chain recombines TRBV7-9 with TRBJ1-3; D unresolved. Germline V gene lookup returns CDR1 SEHNR and CDR2 FQNEAQ (reference sequence). V lost 5 bases and J 8 bases, leaving 10 bases between the germline ends. The CDR3 sequence is 12 residues long. CDR3 protein: CASSLRVDTIYF. DNA for the CDR3: TGTGCCAGCAGCCTTCGAGTAGACACCATATATTTT.

With regard to this clone: The sample has other DNA sequences that encode this CDR3 too. The chain carries TRBV27 and TRBJ2-2; 7 positions match TRBD2. The CDR3 loop spans 15 amino acids. With 5 bases clipped from V and 5 bases from J, the junction kept 8 bases outside the gene matches. Germline CDR1 reads MNHEY; CDR2 reads SMNVEV (reference sequence). Written as DNA, the CDR3 is TGTGCCAGCAGTGTCGCGGGGGAGGGTACCGGGGAGCTGTTTTTT. Translated, it gives CASSVAGEGTGELFF.

The chain couples TRBV6-1 to TRBJ1-1; D remains ambiguous. Trimming pared 0 bases from V and 2 bases from J, leaving 10 bases between. CDR3 length: 15 residues. The V gene's germline CDR1 is MNHNS and CDR2 SASEGT. The CDR3 loop reads CASSEAGEGNTEAFF. The CDR3 coding sequence is TGTGCCAGCAGTGAAGCAGGAGAGGGTAACACTGAAGCTTTCTTT.

This chain uses TRBV7-9 with TRBJ2-1, with 9 bases identical to TRBD2. V was pared by 4 bases and J by 5 bases, with 9 bases of the junction left unmatched. Looked up from germline, CDR1 is SEHNR and CDR2 is FQNEAQ (reference sequence). The CDR3 covers 16 residues. In DNA form, the CDR3 reads TGTGCCAGCAGCTCATTTAGCGGGGGAACCAACAATGAGCAGTTCTTC. This codes for CASSSFSGGTNNEQFF.

The rearrangement links TRBV5-4 to TRBJ2-7; 10 nucleotides agree with TRBD1. Germline V gene data show CDR1 as SGHNT and CDR2 as YYREEE (reference sequence). With 4 bases clipped from V and 12 bases from J, the junction kept 7 bases outside the gene matches. The CDR3 is made up of 12 amino acids. CDR3 nucleotides: TGTGCCAGCAGCCAGGGACAGGGGACGTCGTACTTC. Its protein product is CASSQGQGTSYF. Supplemented by reference TRBV5-4 and TRBJ2-7, the full variable domain reads ETGVTQSPTHLIKTRGQQVTLRCSSQSGHNTVSWYQQALGQGPQFIFQYYREEENGRGNFPPRFSGLQFPNYSSELNVNALELDDSALYLCASSQGQGTSYFGPGTRLTVT.

As regards this clone: In the same sample, other DNA sequences code for this CDR3. This sequence joins TRBV9 and TRBJ2-1; TRBD2 aligns across 7 bases. The V gene's germline CDR1 is SGDLS and CDR2 YYNGEE. The length of the CDR3 is 16 residues. After removal of 0 bases from V and 1 base from J, the junction contained 4 bases not matched to a gene. The CDR3 here is CASSVVGGSSYNEQFF. The CDR3, as DNA: TGTGCCAGCAGCGTAGTTGGCGGGAGTTCCTACAATGAGCAGTTCTTC.

The chain carries TRBV6-4 and TRBJ1-4; D uncertain. Germline CDR1 reads MRHNA; CDR2 reads SNTAGT. V was clipped by 2 bases and J by 4 bases, with 8 bases between them. The CDR3 covers 14 residues. The CDR3 bases are TGTGCCAGCAGTGACCCGGACGTTAATGAAAAACTGTTTTTT. It encodes CASSDPDVNEKLFF.

The chain joins TRBV7-9 to TRBJ1-2; D call uncertain. V was pared by 5 bases and J by 5 bases, with 15 bases between. This CDR3 contains 14 residues. The V gene's germline CDR1 is SEHNR and CDR2 FQNEAQ (reference sequence). CDR3 nucleotides: TGTGCCAGCAGCGATGAAACACGACCGTATGGCTACACCTTC. Translating gives CASSDETRPYGYTF.

CDR3 in amino acids: CASSGTGSGNTIYF. DNA of the CDR3: TGCGCCAGCAGCGGGACAGGGTCTGGAAACACCATATATTTT. V gene TRBV10-2 combines with J gene TRBJ1-3, with 9 bases identical to TRBD1. Per germline, CDR1 WSHSY and CDR2 SAAADI. The CDR3 is 14 amino acids. After removal of 6 bases from V and 1 base from J, the junction contained 1 base not matched to a gene.

In nucleotides, the CDR3 is TGTGCCCTAAAGGAAACTCCGAACACTGAAGCTTTCTTT. Amino acids: CALKETPNTEAFF. This sequence joins TRBV30 and TRBJ1-1; D is unclear. This CDR3 has 13 amino acids. Germline CDR1 is GTSNPN and CDR2 is SVGIG (reference sequence). V shed 8 bases and J shed 1 base, with 14 bases lying between them.

This sequence joins TRBV9 and TRBJ1-2, with D tentatively TRBD1 (5 bases). Trimming shortened V by 3 bases and J by 8 bases, and 23 bases separated the two germline ends. The CDR3 runs 16 residues. The V gene's germline CDR1 is SGDLS and CDR2 YYNGEE. In DNA, the CDR3 is TGTGCCAGCAGCGATGAGAGTCAGGCAGGGCTAGGGGGCTACACCTTC. Translating it yields CASSDESQAGLGGYTF.

The chain carries TRBV9 and TRBJ1-2; 9 bases agree with TRBD1. Germline V gene data show CDR1 as SGDLS and CDR2 as YYNGEE. This CDR3 has 14 residues. Trimming took 3 bases from V and 7 from J; bases not matched to a gene: 7. CDR3 DNA sequence: TGTGCCAGCAGCGCCGGGACAGGGTCCCTTGGCTACACCTTC. Protein sequence: CASSAGTGSLGYTF.

This chain uses TRBV7-9 with TRBJ2-5; tentatively, D is TRBD1 (5 bases). Trimming removed 8 bases from V and 3 bases from J, with 19 bases in between. CDR1 and CDR2 (germline): SEHNR, FQNEAQ (reference sequence). CDR3 length: 15 residues. In DNA, the CDR3 is TGTGCCAGCCAACTATCCAGGGCGCTGGAAGAGACCCAGTACTTC. This encodes CASQLSRALEETQYF.

Details on this clone: The same CDR3 also results from other DNA sequences found in this sample. The genes are TRBV5-4 and TRBJ2-7, with a possible D match to TRBD1 (6 bases). Germline V gene data show CDR1 as SGHNT and CDR2 as YYREEE (reference sequence). The CDR3 has 13 amino acids. Trimming stripped 4 bases from V and 2 bases from J, with 10 bases between. CDR3 residues: CASSRDNPYEQYF. The CDR3 coding sequence is TGTGCCAGCAGCAGGGACAATCCCTACGAGCAGTACTTC.